A selection of T cell receptor beta chains follows, all from one sample in a study of spatial heterogeneity in lung cancer. TCRdb processed the 5' RACE reads anew with MiXCR; each CDR3 protein has one entry. The sample lists around 40,000 distinct CDR3 sequences, over 6.5% seen once, with 9.4% in the top ten. The sample here was PBMCs, taken at follow-up. The receptors stem from a male donor with early-stage non-small cell lung cancer. CDR3s include the opening cysteine and the closing phenylalanine or tryptophan. D genes are given only for firm matches. The size entry is marked missing in some rows and otherwise reads once, few, many or a size class.

clone_size	cdr3_length	j_call	d_call	v_call	cdr3_aa	cdr3_nt
few	16	TRBJ1-5	-	TRBV12-3/TRBV12-4	CASSLGPPYSNQPQHF	TGTGCCAGCAGTTTGGGGCCTCCTTATAGCAATCAGCCCCAGCATTTT
-	15	TRBJ2-3	-	TRBV7-9	CASSLKGPSTDTQYF	TGTGCCAGCAGCTTAAAGGGGCCTAGCACAGATACGCAGTATTTT
many	17	TRBJ1-6	-	TRBV20-1	CSARDYKDAGLPGPLHF	TGCAGTGCTAGAGATTATAAGGATGCGGGGCTTCCAGGACCCCTCCACTTT
many	16	TRBJ2-1	TRBD2	TRBV20-1	CSASRGLASSYNEQFF	TGCAGTGCTAGCCGGGGACTAGCGAGCTCCTACAATGAGCAGTTCTTC
once	13	TRBJ1-1	-	TRBV7-9	CASSRSGRNEAFF	TGTGCCAGCTCGCGCTCGGGGCGGAATGAAGCTTTCTTT
many	17	TRBJ2-1	TRBD2	TRBV6-6	CASSLLAGFSSYNEQFF	TGTGCCAGCAGTTTGTTAGCGGGGTTTAGCTCCTACAATGAGCAGTTCTTC
few	14	TRBJ2-1	TRBD2	TRBV2	CASRAGTSGNEQFF	TGTGCCAGCAGAGCCGGGACTAGCGGCAATGAGCAGTTCTTC
many	11	TRBJ2-1	-	TRBV2	CASSALGEQFF	TGTGCCAGCAGTGCCCTCGGTGAGCAGTTCTTC
many	19	TRBJ2-3	TRBD2	TRBV9	CASSDSRGLAGGPGDTQYF	TGTGCCAGCAGCGACTCAAGGGGACTAGCGGGGGGGCCTGGAGATACGCAGTATTTT
-	14	TRBJ1-2	-	TRBV21-1	CASRQEEQGYGYTF	TGTGCCAGCAGACAAGAGGAACAGGGCTATGGCTACACCTTC
few	17	TRBJ1-1	TRBD1	TRBV11-1	CASSLNRQGILNTEAFF	TGTGCCAGCAGCTTGAACAGACAGGGGATATTGAACACTGAAGCTTTCTTT
few	11	TRBJ1-3	-	TRBV12-5	CASGPGDTIYF	TGTGCTAGTGGCCCTGGGGACACCATATATTTT
many	13	TRBJ2-2	-	TRBV24-1	CATSDPGSGELFF	TGTGCCACCAGTGACCCAGGGTCCGGGGAGCTGTTTTTT
many	16	TRBJ2-3	-	TRBV11-2	CASSLNPGIRTDTQYF	TGTGCCAGCAGCTTAAACCCGGGGATACGTACAGATACGCAGTATTTT
many	17	TRBJ1-5	TRBD1	TRBV10-3	CAISESGTGFSYQPQHF	TGTGCCATCAGTGAGTCCGGGACAGGGTTTTCTTATCAGCCCCAGCATTTT
many	15	TRBJ2-3	-	TRBV5-1	CASSLEGGVTDTQYF	TGCGCCAGCAGCTTGGAAGGAGGGGTGACAGATACGCAGTATTTT
many	11	TRBJ2-7	-	TRBV7-9	CASSSYGEQYF	TGTGCCAGCAGCTCGTATGGCGAGCAGTACTTC
many	15	TRBJ1-1	TRBD1	TRBV15	CATSTHRGVGTEAFF	TGTGCCACCAGCACTCACAGGGGAGTAGGAACTGAAGCTTTCTTT
many	11	TRBJ2-7	-	TRBV29-1	CSAGDSYEQYF	TGCAGCGCCGGGGACTCCTACGAGCAGTACTTC
many	14	TRBJ2-7	-	TRBV20-1	CSAQIRVSSGEQYF	TGCAGTGCGCAGATTAGGGTGTCCTCCGGCGAGCAGTACTTC
many	16	TRBJ2-7	TRBD2	TRBV5-4	CASSSGRGLAGLEQYF	TGTGCCAGCAGCTCCGGTAGGGGACTAGCGGGGCTCGAGCAGTACTTC
many	16	TRBJ2-1	TRBD2	TRBV6-5	CASTPGGDREADEQFF	TGTGCCAGCACCCCGGGGGGGGATAGGGAAGCGGATGAGCAGTTCTTC